This TCR beta chain was found in a study of blood T cell repertoires in COVID-19. Study-wide background: Donors in the United States, Italy and Spain gave samples during acute or convalescent COVID-19. Nucleic acid was either cDNA or gDNA, and it came from T cells, B-cell-depleted T cells, or PBMCs.

This CDR3 contains 13 residues. Germline CDR1 is SGHAT and CDR2 is FQNNGV. Between the trimmed V and J ends, which lost 0 bases and 2 bases, there was a span of 3 bases. In the original analysis: Reference gene primer amplification yielded estimated nucleated cell counts. TCRdb's copy holds only in-frame clones and misses some; the assay was immunoSEQ multiplex PCR. The D gene and trimming were derived from the DNA, and the V and J assignments and clone size from that table. This table holds some 220,000 clones, 82% found once. The Seattle patients, enrolled during active infection, were followed longitudinally.

Sample: peripheral blood. This sequence was found in a woman in her 70s with COVID-19, enrolled during active disease. The chain recombines TRBV11-2 with TRBJ2-3, with unresolved D. CDR3 residues: CASSLDLTDTQYF. For the CDR3, the DNA is TGTGCCAGCAGCTTAGATCTCACAGATACGCAGTATTTT.